There are many counts of the clone carrying this T cell receptor beta chain. Its target is not known. The sample is drawn from a study of Graves' ophthalmopathy and Graves' hyperthyroidism. The authors amplified TCR beta CDR3 regions from RNA transcripts. Following a first-round RT-PCR that used HTBI primers, a second-round multiplex PCR was carried out. TCRdb independently ran MiXCR on the multiplex PCR reads; one entry per CDR3 protein. The sample consists of 900,000 to 1,200,000 distinct CDR3 sequences, 35% to 40% of them appearing once. The study's findings and limits: Thyroid clonotypes that were expanded above 0.001 frequency mostly also appeared in blood.

Physicians reached a diagnosis by relying on clinical symptoms, serum thyroxine, TRAb, thyroid ultrasound and orbital computed tomography. The CDR3 has 11 residues. With 8 bases removed from V and 7 bases from J, the gap between germline ends came to 9 bases. Germline CDR1 reads MNHEY; CDR2 reads SVGAGI. The sample consisted of peripheral blood or thyroid tissue (not recorded which). The receptor's source is an adult man with Graves' hyperthyroidism. This chain uses TRBV6-5 with TRBJ1-5, with D unclear. CDR3 amino acids: CASRARQPQHF. DNA of the CDR3: TGTGCCAGCCGGGCTAGACAGCCCCAGCATTTT.